Below, one T cell receptor beta chain is given with its context. Its antigen remains unidentified. Assay: immunoSEQ multiplex PCR; the TCRdb copy retains only in-frame clones and omits some. The table records around 76,000 clones, more than 80% of them present only once. The data were taken from a study of OX40 agonist ivuxolimab in advanced cancers. The CDR3 is made up of 17 amino acids. The germline V gene has CDR1 MGHRA and CDR2 YSYEKL. V gave up 0 bases and J gave up 0 bases; unmatched junction bases: 0. Points from the study as a whole: Patients with a partial response at 0.1-3.0 mg/kg had among the lowest clonal expansion.

This clonotype was obtained from an adult with an advanced solid tumor such as melanoma, head and neck, liver or kidney cancer. The chain couples TRBV4-1 to TRBJ2-2; the match to TRBD2 covers 11 bases. The source was CD4+ or CD8+ T cells sorted from blood, collected in a trial of the OX40 agonist ivuxolimab. The CDR3 protein is CASSQDSGGANTGELFF. CDR3 nucleotide sequence: TGCGCCAGCAGCCAAGATAGCGGGGGGGCGAACACCGGGGAGCTGTTTTTT.